This is a list of T cell receptor beta chains from one sample in a study of graft-versus-host responses after intestinal transplantation. Profiled with immunoSEQ multiplex PCR; TCRdb holds only in-frame clones, not every one. This sample has under 30,000 clones, with just over 90% found just once. Sequences were derived from PBMCs, sampled 18 days after transplant. The receptors derive from a human patient who received an intestinal transplant, so some T cells may come from the graft donor. The conserved cysteine and the conserved F or W are not part of the CDR3 here. The D gene is left open where the match is weak. Clone size is stated in some rows and not others, as once, few, many or a class when expanded.

d_call	v_call	clone_size	cdr3_length	cdr3_aa
NA	TRBV9	NA	15	ASSPDHTPTRGYGYT
NA	TRBV5-1	NA	10	ASRRGNTEAF
NA	TRBV6-6	NA	13	ASSALASNTGELF
NA	TRBV4-1	NA	13	ASSPSRGMNTEAF
NA	TRBV30	once	11	AWSVYDNQPQH
NA	TRBV6-1	NA	14	ASSEAGWKTMPGYT
NA	TRBV4-1	NA	20	ASSQIGGKERSPGPRNYGYT
NA	TRBV6-4	NA	12	ASREHPLSYGYT
NA	TRBV11-2	NA	12	ASSPRYLLPGYT
TRBD2	TRBV5-1	NA	17	ASSLVGTGGGMSTDTQY
NA	TRBV6-5	NA	14	ASSYQGAGDQETQY
NA	TRBV6-1	NA	12	ASSEGGPNTEAF
TRBD2	TRBV6-1	NA	16	ASSVTSGASLGTGELF
NA	TRBV29-1	NA	11	SVESQGKNTIY
NA	TRBV6-5	NA	13	ATTNGAFSGNTIY
NA	TRBV7-9	NA	11	ASSLAGRGEQF
TRBD1	TRBV18	NA	11	ASTPGQIYGYT
TRBD1	TRBV5-8	NA	12	ASSFSRGYYEQY
NA	TRBV6-5	NA	10	ASSYRYQPQH
NA	TRBV7-9	NA	11	ASSLADGYEQY
NA	TRBV9	NA	11	ASSGGITDTQY
NA	TRBV7-9	NA	13	ASSFPGGPPLGQY
NA	TRBV27	NA	14	ASSLTTPISTDTQY
TRBD2	TRBV5-4	NA	13	ASSSGLRFEETQY
NA	TRBV7-3	NA	11	ASSLTQFDTQY
NA	TRBV27	NA	11	ASSLQGSREQF
NA	TRBV6-1	NA	11	ASSFSEVYEQY
NA	TRBV4-2	NA	14	ASSQDMDNSNQPQH
TRBD2	TRBV5-1	NA	14	ASSPRAGGTRGELF
NA	TRBV7-9	NA	12	ASSLNVAGETQY
TRBD1	TRBV5-8	NA	11	ASSRQGVETQY
NA	TRBV5-1	NA	11	ASRGEGDSPLH